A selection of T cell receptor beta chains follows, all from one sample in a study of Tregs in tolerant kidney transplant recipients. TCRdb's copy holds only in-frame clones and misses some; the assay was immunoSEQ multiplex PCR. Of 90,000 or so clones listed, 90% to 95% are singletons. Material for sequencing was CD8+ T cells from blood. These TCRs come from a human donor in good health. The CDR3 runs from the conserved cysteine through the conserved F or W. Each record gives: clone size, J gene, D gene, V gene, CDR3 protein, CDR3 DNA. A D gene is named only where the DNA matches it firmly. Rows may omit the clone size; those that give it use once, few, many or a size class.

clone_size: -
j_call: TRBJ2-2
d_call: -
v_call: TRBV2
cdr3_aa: CASSSPPPVTGTGELFF
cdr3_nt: TGTGCCAGCAGCTCTCCTCCCCCGGTGACGGGAACCGGGGAGCTGTTTTTT

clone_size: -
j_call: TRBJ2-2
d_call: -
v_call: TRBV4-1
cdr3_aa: CASSQQVPISNTGELFF
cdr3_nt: TGCGCCAGCAGCCAACAGGTGCCGATCTCGAACACCGGGGAGCTGTTTTTT

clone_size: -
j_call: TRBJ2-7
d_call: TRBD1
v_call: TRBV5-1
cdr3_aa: CASSSGQGADEQYF
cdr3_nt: TGCGCCAGCAGCTCCGGACAGGGGGCGGATGAGCAGTACTTC

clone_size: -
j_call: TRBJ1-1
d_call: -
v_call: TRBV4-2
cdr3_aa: CASSQDRLTVNTEAFF
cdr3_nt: TGTGCCAGCAGCCAAGATAGGCTTACCGTGAACACTGAAGCTTTCTTT

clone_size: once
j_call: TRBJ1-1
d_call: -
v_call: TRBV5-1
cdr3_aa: CASSSWEGNTEAFF
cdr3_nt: TGCGCCAGCAGCTCATGGGAGGGAAACACTGAAGCTTTCTTT

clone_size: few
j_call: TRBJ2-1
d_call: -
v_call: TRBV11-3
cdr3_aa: CASSLDSSYNEQFF
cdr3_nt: TGTGCCAGCAGCTTAGATAGCTCCTACAATGAGCAGTTCTTC

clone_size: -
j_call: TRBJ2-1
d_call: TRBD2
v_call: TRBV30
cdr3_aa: CAWSPLAGAYNEQFF
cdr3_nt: TGTGCCTGGAGTCCACTAGCGGGAGCCTACAATGAGCAGTTCTTC

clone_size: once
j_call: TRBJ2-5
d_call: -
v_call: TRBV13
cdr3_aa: CASSSSVRETQYF
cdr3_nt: TGTGCCAGCAGCAGTAGTGTAAGGGAGACCCAGTACTTC

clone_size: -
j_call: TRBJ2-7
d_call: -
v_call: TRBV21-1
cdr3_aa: CASSKDDLSSYEQYF
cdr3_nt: TGTGCCAGCAGCAAAGACGACTTAAGCTCCTACGAGCAGTACTTC

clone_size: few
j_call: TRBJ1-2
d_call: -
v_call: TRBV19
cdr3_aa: CASKIPEGYGYTF
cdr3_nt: TGTGCCAGTAAGATCCCTGAGGGCTATGGCTACACCTTC

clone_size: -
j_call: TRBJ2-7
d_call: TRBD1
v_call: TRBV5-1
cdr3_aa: CASRDRGGNYEQYF
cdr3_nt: TGCGCCAGCCGGGACAGGGGAGGGAACTACGAGCAGTACTTC

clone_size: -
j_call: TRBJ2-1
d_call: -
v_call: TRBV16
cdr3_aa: CASSQYAPADEQFF
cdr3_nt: TGTGCCAGCAGCCAATATGCCCCTGCGGATGAGCAGTTCTTC

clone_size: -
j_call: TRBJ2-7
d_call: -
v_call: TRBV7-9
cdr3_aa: CASSDLLGDYEQYF
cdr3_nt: TGTGCCAGCAGCGACCTTTTGGGTGACTACGAGCAGTACTTC

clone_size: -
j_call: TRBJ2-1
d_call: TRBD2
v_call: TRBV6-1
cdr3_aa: CASSEGLAGAFNNEQFF
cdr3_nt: TGTGCCAGCAGTGAGGGACTAGCGGGAGCTTTTAACAATGAGCAGTTCTTC

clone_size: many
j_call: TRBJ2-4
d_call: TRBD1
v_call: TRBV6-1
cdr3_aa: CASRTGDGANIQYF
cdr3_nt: TGTGCCAGCCGTACAGGGGACGGGGCAAACATTCAGTACTTC

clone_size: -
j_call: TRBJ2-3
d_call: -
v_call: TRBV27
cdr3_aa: CASSLTGPADTQYF
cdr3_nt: TGTGCCAGCAGTTTGACGGGGCCTGCAGATACGCAGTATTTT

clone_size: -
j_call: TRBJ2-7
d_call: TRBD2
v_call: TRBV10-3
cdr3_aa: CAIGTYSAGGLDEQYF
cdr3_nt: TGTGCCATCGGGACCTATTCGGCGGGAGGTTTGGACGAGCAGTACTTC

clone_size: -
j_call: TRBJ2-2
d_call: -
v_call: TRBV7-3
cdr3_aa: CASSLGGNTGELFF
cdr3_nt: TGTGCCAGCAGCCTTGGGGGGAACACCGGGGAGCTGTTTTTT

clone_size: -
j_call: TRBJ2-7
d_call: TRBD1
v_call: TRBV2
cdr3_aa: CASSESTGARYEQYF
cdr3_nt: TGTGCCAGCAGTGAGTCTACAGGGGCAAGATACGAGCAGTACTTC

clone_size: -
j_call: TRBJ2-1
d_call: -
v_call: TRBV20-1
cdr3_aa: CSARGDHEQFF
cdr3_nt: TGCAGTGCTAGAGGTGACCATGAGCAGTTCTTC

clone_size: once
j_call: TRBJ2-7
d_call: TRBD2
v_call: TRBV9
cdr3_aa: CASSPTSGGYEQYF
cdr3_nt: TGTGCCAGCAGCCCTACTAGCGGGGGGTACGAGCAGTACTTC

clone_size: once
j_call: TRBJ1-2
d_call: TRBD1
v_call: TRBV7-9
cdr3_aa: CASSLGDRGLGYGYTF
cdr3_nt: TGTGCCAGCAGCTTAGGAGACAGGGGGCTAGGCTATGGCTACACCTTC

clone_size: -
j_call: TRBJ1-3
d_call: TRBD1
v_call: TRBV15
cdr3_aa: CATSTGQVGNTIYF
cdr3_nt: TGTGCCACCAGCACAGGACAGGTTGGAAACACCATATATTTT

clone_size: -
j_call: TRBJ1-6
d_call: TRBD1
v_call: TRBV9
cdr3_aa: CASSDRQGVNSPLHF
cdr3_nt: TGTGCCAGCAGCGATCGACAGGGCGTAAATTCACCCCTCCACTTT

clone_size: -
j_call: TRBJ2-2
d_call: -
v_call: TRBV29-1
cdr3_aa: CSVELRGRTGELFF
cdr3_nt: TGCAGCGTTGAATTGCGGGGGCGCACCGGGGAGCTGTTTTTT

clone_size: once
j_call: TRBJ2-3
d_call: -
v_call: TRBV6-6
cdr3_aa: CAGSQGTTDTQYF
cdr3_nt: TGTGCCGGATCACAGGGCACCACAGATACGCAGTATTTT

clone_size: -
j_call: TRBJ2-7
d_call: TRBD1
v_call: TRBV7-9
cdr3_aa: CASSYDRGPYEQYF
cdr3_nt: TGTGCCAGCAGCTATGACAGGGGACCCTACGAGCAGTACTTC

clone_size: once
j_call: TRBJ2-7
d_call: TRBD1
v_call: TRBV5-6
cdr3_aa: CASSSRGGTGSYEQYF
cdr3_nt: TGTGCCAGCAGCTCTCGGGGCGGGACAGGCTCCTACGAGCAGTACTTC

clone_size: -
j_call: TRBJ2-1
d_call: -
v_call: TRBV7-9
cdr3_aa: CASSSGPLQFF
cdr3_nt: TGTGCCAGCAGCTCGGGCCCCCTTCAGTTCTTC

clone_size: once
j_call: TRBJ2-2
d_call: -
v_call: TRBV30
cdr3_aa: CAWSRGGGELFF
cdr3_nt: TGTGCCTGGAGTAGAGGAGGCGGGGAGCTGTTTTTT

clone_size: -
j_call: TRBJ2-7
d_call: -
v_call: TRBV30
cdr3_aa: CAWSPGPGYEQYF
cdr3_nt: TGTGCCTGGAGTCCGGGGCCTGGCTACGAGCAGTACTTC

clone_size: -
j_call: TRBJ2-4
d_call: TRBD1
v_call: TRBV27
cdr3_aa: CASSPRGNIQYF
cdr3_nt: TGTGCCAGCAGTCCCAGGGGGAACATTCAGTACTTC

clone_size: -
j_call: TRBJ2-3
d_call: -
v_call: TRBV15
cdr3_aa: CATSRDAVTTDTQYF
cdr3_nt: TGTGCCACCAGCAGAGATGCCGTTACCACAGATACGCAGTATTTT

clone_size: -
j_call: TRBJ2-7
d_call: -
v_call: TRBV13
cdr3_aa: CASSFGQISSYEQYF
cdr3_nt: TGTGCCAGCAGTTTCGGACAGATCAGCTCCTACGAGCAGTACTTC

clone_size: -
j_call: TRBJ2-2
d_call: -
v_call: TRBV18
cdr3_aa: CASLPGPGELFF
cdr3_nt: TGTGCCAGCCTCCCGGGACCCGGGGAGCTGTTTTTT

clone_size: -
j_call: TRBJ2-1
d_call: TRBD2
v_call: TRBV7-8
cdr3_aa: CASSFAAGDEQFF
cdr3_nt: TGTGCCAGCAGCTTCGCGGCGGGGGATGAGCAGTTCTTC

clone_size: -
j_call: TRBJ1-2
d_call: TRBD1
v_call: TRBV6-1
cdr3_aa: CASSEWGQEANYGYTF
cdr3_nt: TGTGCCAGCAGTGAATGGGGACAGGAGGCTAACTATGGCTACACCTTC

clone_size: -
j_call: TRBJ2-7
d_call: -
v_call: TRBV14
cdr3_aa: CASSQGGKGYEQYF
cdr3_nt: TGTGCCAGCAGCCAAGGGGGAAAGGGCTACGAGCAGTACTTC

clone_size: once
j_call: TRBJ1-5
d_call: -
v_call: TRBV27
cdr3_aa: CASSSNLQEWGNQPQHF
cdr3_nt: TGTGCCAGCAGTTCGAATTTACAGGAATGGGGCAATCAGCCCCAGCATTTT

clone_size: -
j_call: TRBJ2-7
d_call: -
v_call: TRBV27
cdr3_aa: CASSYGPDRYEQYF
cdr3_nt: TGTGCCAGCAGTTACGGGCCGGACAGATACGAGCAGTACTTC

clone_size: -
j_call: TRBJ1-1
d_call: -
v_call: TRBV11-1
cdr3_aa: CASSLPRGGNTEAFF
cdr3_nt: TGTGCCAGCAGCTTACCCCGTGGTGGCAACACTGAAGCTTTCTTT

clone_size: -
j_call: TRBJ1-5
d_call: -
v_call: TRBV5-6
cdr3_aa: CASSFWDGENQPQHF
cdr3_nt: TGTGCCAGCAGCTTTTGGGACGGGGAGAATCAGCCCCAGCATTTT

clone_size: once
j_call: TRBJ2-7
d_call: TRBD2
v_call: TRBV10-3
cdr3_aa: CANATSGGSLEQYF
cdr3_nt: TGTGCCAACGCGACTAGCGGGGGTTCTTTAGAGCAGTACTTC

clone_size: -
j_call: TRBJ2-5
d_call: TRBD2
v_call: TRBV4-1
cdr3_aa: CASSHPGTSSSETQYF
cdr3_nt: TGCGCCAGCAGCCACCCCGGGACTAGCTCCTCAGAGACCCAGTACTTC

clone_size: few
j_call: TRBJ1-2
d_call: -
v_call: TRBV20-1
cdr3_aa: CSAINRDGYTF
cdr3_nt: TGCAGTGCAATCAACAGGGATGGCTACACCTTC

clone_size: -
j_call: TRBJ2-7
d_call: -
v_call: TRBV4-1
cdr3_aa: CASSQGLLAKDYEQYF
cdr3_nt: TGCGCCAGCAGCCAGGGGCTCTTAGCTAAGGACTACGAGCAGTACTTC

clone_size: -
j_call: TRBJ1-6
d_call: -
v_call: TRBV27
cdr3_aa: CASSGLSTSYNSPLHF
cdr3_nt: TGTGCCAGCAGCGGACTAAGTACGTCCTATAATTCACCCCTCCACTTT

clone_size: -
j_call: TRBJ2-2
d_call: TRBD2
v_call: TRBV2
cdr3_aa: CASSDSGGFNTGELFF
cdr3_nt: TGTGCCAGCAGTGACAGCGGGGGGTTTAACACCGGGGAGCTGTTTTTT

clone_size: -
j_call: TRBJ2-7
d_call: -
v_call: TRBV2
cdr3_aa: CAGGTSDYEQYF
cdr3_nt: TGTGCCGGGGGGACATCGGACTACGAGCAGTACTTC